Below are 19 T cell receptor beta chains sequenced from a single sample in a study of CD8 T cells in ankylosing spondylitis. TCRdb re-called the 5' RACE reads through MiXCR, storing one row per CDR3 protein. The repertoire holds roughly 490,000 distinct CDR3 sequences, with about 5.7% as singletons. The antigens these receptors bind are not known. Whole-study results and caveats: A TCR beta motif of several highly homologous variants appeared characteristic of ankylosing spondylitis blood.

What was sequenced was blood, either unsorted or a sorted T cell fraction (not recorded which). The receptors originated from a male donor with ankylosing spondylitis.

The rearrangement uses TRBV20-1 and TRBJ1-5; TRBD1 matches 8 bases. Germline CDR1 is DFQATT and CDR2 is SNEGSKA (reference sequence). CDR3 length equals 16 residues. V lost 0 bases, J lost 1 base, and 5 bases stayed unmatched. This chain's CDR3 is CSARERHRGSNQPQHF. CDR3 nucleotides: TGCAGTGCTAGAGAGAGACACAGGGGGAGCAATCAGCCCCAGCATTTT.

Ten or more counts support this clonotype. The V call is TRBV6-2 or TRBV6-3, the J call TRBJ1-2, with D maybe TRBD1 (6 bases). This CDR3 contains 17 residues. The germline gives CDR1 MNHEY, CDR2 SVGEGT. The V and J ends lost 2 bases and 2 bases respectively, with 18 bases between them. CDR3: CASSYPEPGTRNYGYTF. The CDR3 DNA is TGTGCCAGCAGTTACCCCGAACCCGGGACAAGAAACTATGGCTACACCTTC.

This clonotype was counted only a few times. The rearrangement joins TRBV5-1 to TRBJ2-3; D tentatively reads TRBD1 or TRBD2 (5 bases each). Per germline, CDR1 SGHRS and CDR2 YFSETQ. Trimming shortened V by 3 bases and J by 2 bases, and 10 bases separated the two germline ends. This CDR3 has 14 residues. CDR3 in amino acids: CASSSRDPTDTQYF. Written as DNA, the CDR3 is TGCGCCAGCAGCTCTCGGGACCCCACAGATACGCAGTATTTT.

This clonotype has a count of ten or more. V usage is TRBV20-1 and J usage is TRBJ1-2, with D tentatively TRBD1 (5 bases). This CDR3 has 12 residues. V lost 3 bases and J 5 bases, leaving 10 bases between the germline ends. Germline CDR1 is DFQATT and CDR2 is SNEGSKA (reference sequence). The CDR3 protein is CSASWQGYGYTF. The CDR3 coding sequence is TGCAGTGCTAGTTGGCAGGGTTATGGCTACACCTTC.

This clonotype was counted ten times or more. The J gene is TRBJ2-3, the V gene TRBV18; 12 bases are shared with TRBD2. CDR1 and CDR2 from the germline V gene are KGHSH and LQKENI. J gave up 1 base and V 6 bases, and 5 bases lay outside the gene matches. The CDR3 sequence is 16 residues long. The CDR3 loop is CASSPTSGRRTDTQYF. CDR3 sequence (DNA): TGTGCCAGCTCGCCAACTAGCGGGAGGCGCACAGATACGCAGTATTTT.

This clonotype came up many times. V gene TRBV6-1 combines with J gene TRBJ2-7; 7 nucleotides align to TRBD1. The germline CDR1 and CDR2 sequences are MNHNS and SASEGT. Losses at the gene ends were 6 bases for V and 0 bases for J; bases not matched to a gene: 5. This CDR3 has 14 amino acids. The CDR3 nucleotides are TGTGCCAGCAGAACGGACAGGAGCTCCTACGAGCAGTACTTC. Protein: CASRTDRSSYEQYF.

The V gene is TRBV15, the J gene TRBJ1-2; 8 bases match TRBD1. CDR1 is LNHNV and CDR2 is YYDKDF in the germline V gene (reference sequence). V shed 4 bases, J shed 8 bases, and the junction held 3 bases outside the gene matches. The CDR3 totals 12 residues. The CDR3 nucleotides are TGTGCCACCAGCAAGACAGGGGACGGCTACACCTTC. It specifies CATSKTGDGYTF.

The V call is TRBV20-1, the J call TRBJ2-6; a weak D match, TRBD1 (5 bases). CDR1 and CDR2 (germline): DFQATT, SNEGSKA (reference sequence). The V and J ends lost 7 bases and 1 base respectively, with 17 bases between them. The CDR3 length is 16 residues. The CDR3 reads CSGFRQPQSGANVLTF. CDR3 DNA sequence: TGCAGTGGTTTTAGACAGCCCCAATCTGGGGCCAACGTCCTGACTTTC.

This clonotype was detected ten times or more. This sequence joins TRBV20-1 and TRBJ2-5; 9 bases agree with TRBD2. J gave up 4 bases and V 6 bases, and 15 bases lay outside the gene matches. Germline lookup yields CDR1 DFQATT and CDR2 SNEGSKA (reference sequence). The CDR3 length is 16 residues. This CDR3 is CSATSLAGVWGETQYF. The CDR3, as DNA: TGCAGTGCCACCTCCTTAGCGGGAGTCTGGGGAGAGACCCAGTACTTC.

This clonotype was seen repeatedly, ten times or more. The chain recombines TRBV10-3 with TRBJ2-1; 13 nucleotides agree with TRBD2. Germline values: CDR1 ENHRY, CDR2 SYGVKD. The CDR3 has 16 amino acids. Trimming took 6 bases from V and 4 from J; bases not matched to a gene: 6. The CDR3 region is CAISRLAGGIYNEQFF. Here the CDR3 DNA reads TGTGCCATCAGCAGACTAGCGGGGGGAATTTACAATGAGCAGTTCTTC.

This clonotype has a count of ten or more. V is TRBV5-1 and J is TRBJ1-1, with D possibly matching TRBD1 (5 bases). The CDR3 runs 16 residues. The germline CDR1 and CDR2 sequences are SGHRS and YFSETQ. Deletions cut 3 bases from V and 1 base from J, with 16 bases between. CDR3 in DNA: TGCGCCAGCAGCTCGGCAGGGATGGTAAAGAACACTGAAGCTTTCTTT. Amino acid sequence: CASSSAGMVKNTEAFF.

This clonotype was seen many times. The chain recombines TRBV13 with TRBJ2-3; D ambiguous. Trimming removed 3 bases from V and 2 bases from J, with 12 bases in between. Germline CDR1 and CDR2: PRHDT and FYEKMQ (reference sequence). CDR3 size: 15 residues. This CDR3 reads CASSFNSRYTDTQYF. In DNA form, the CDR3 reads TGTGCCAGCAGCTTCAACTCCAGGTACACAGATACGCAGTATTTT.

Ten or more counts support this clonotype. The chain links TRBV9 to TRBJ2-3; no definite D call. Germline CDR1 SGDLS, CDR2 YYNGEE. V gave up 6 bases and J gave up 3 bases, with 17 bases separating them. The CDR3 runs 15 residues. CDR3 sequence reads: CASKSDTENTDTQYF. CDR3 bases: TGTGCCAGCAAATCCGACACGGAAAATACAGATACGCAGTATTTT.

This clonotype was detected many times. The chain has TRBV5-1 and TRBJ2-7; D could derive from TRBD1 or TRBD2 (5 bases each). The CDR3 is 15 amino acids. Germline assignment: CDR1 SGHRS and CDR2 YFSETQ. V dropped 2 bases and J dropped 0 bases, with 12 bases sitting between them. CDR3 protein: CASSLGTSLSYEQYF. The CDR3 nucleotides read TGCGCCAGCAGCTTAGGGACGTCCCTCTCCTACGAGCAGTACTTC.

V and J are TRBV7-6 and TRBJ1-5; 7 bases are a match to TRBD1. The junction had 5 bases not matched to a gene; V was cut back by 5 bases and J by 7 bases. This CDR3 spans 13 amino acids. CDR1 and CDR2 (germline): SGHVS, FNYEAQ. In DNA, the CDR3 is TGTGCCAGCAGCCGGGACAGCGAACAGCCCCAGCATTTT. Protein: CASSRDSEQPQHF. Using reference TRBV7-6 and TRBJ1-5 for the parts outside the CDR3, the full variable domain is GAGVSQSPRYKVTKRGQDVALRCDPISGHVSLYWYRQALGQGPEFLTYFNYEAQQDKSGLPNDRFSAERPEGSISTLTIQRTEQRDSAMYRCASSRDSEQPQHFGDGTRLSIL.

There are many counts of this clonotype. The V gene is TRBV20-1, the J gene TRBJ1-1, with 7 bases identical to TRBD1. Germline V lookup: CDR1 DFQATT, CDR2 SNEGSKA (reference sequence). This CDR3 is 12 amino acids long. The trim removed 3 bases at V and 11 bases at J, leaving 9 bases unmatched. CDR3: CSASGQASGAFF. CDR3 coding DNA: TGCAGTGCTAGCGGACAGGCATCGGGGGCTTTCTTT.

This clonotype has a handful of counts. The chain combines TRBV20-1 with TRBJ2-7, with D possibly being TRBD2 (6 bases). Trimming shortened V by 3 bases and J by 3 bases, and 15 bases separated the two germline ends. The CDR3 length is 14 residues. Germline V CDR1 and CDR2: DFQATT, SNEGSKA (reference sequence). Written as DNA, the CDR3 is TGCAGTGCTAGGGGGCGGGACGGCCGCTACGAGCAGTACTTC. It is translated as CSARGRDGRYEQYF.

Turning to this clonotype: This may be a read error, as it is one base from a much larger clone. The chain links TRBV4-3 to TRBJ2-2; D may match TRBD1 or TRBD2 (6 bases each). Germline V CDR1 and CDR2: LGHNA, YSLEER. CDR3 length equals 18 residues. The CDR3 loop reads CASSHPPGRGMNTGGLFF. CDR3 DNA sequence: TGCGCCAGCAGCCACCCCCCCGGAAGGGGGATGAACACCGGGGGGCTGTTTTTT.

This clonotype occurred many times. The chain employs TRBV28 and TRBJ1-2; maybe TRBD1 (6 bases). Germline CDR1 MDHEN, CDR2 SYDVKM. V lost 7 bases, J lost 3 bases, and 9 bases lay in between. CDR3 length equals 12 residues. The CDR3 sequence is CASNRVDYGYTF. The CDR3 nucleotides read TGTGCCAGCAACAGGGTTGACTATGGCTACACCTTC.